The entry that follows covers one T cell receptor (beta chain) sequence. The data are from a study of shared clonotypes between healthy human individuals. For the study at large: There were three CD4 naive, three CD4 memory, two CD8 naive and one CD8 memory plates per donor.

Sequenced by immunoSEQ multiplex PCR; TCRdb stores in-frame clones only, minus some. This sample has 2.5 million or so clones; over 85% occur once, and the top ten carry more than 0.12%. The CDR3 runs to 14 residues. The germline gives CDR1 SGHAT, CDR2 FQDESV (reference sequence). J was trimmed by 5 bases and V by 4 bases; bases with no gene match: 4. This chain links TRBV11-1 with TRBJ2-1, with 8 bases lining up with TRBD1. The sequence derives from a young man in good health. Sequencing used naive CD4+ T cells sorted from blood. Subset defined: CD45RA+ positively selected. The DNA of the CDR3 is TGTGCCAGCAGCTCGGACAGGGCGAACAATGAGCAGTTCTTC. Translation: CASSSDRANNEQFF.